What follows are 11 T cell receptor beta chains derived from one specimen sequenced in a study of T cell responses to AZD1222 COVID-19 vaccine. The assay was immunoSEQ multiplex PCR, and TCRdb's table has in-frame clones only and misses some. The sample lists around 150,000 clones, approximately 91% seen once, with about 2% in the top ten. The material was peripheral blood, obtained 28 days after the second AZD1222 dose. The receptors were sampled from an adult who received the AZD1222 COVID-19 vaccine.

CDR3 residues: CASSMGDRAYNEQFF. In DNA, the CDR3 is TGTGCCAGTAGTATGGGGGACAGGGCCTACAATGAGCAGTTCTTC. The V and J genes are TRBV19 and TRBJ2-1; 9 nucleotides agree with TRBD1. The ends lost 3 bases at V and 2 bases at J; junction bases unmatched: 2. CDR3 size: 15 residues. Germline V gene sequence: CDR1 LNHDA, CDR2 SQIVND (reference sequence). Using reference TRBV19 and TRBJ2-1 for the parts outside the CDR3, the full variable domain is DGGITQSPKYLFRKEGQNVTLSCEQNLNHDAMYWYRQDPGQGLRLIYYSQIVNDFQKGDIAEGYSVSREKKESFPLTVTSAQKNPTAFYLCASSMGDRAYNEQFFGPGTRLTVL.

This sequence joins TRBV7-8 and TRBJ1-1; D uncertain. The CDR3 contains 15 residues. Per the germline V gene, CDR1 is SGHVS and CDR2 is FQNEAQ. V dropped 1 base and J dropped 1 base, with 10 bases sitting between them. The CDR3 protein is CASSLDRRGNTEAFF. CDR3 DNA sequence: TGTGCCAGCAGCTTAGACCGGAGAGGGAACACTGAAGCTTTCTTT. Full variable domain (outside the CDR3, taken from reference TRBV7-8 and TRBJ1-1): GAGVSQSPRYKVAKRGQDVALRCDPISGHVSLFWYQQALGQGPEFLTYFQNEAQLDKSGLPSDRFFAERPEGSVSTLKIQRTQQEDSAVYLCASSLDRRGNTEAFFGQGTRLTVV.

V and J are TRBV10-1 and TRBJ2-3; 7 bases align to TRBD1. Germline CDR1 reads WNHNN; CDR2 reads SYGVQD (reference sequence). The CDR3 contains 13 residues. V shed 3 bases and J 13 bases; nucleotides not matched to a gene: 10. This CDR3 reads CASSETGAPREYF. Written as DNA, the CDR3 is TGCGCCAGCAGTGAAACAGGGGCTCCACGGGAGTATTTT.

The CDR3 DNA is TGTGCCAGCAGCTTAGCTTGGGGCGGGCAGCCCCAGCATTTT. As protein: CASSLAWGGQPQHF. The chain has TRBV7-6 and TRBJ1-5; TRBD1 might be the D (5 bases). The CDR3 extends over 14 amino acids. The germline V and J ends were trimmed by 0 bases and 7 bases, with 10 bases remaining between them. Germline CDR1 and CDR2: SGHVS and FNYEAQ.

CDR3 residues: CASSPRSSGGTNEQFF. CDR3 DNA: TGTGCCAGCTCACCACGGTCTAGCGGGGGCACCAATGAGCAGTTCTTC. V gene TRBV18 combines with J gene TRBJ2-1; 10 bases align to TRBD2. V shed 1 base and J 6 bases; nucleotides not matched to a gene: 6. There are 16 residues in the CDR3. CDR1 and CDR2 (germline): KGHSH, LQKENI.

This clone was counted once. The chain recombines TRBV6-5 with TRBJ2-5, with 7 bases identical to TRBD1. Trimming at V came to 4 bases and at J to 5 bases, leaving 4 bases not matched to a gene. Germline V gene data show CDR1 as MNHEY and CDR2 as SVGAGI. The CDR3 has 13 amino acids. DNA of the CDR3: TGTGCCAGCAGTTCTAACAGGGGTGAGACCCAGTACTTC. It is translated as CASSSNRGETQYF.

This clone was recorded once. This chain uses TRBV5-1 with TRBJ2-3, with 7 bases lining up with TRBD2. The V and J ends lost 4 bases and 6 bases, in that order; junction bases with no gene match: 8. The CDR3 runs to 14 residues. The germline V gene encodes CDR1 SGHRS and CDR2 YFSETQ. CDR3 sequence (DNA): TGCGCCAGCAGCCCTTTGGGGGGGTCGGATACGCAGTATTTT. Its protein product is CASSPLGGSDTQYF.

The CDR3 region is CASSRTGVGGNTIYF. CDR3 nucleotides: TGTGCCAGCAGCAGGACAGGGGTGGGAGGAAACACCATATATTTT. This chain uses TRBV2 with TRBJ1-3, with 9 bases lining up with TRBD1. Germline trimming cut 6 bases from V and 4 bases from J; bases unmatched to any gene: 7. There are 15 residues in the CDR3. Germline loops: CDR1 SNHLY, CDR2 FYNNEI.

V is TRBV5-6 and J is TRBJ1-1, with D hard to call. The CDR3 sequence is 13 residues long. Per germline, CDR1 SGHDT and CDR2 YYEEEE. The V end was cut by 0 bases, the J end by 5 bases, with 8 bases between. In nucleotides, the CDR3 is TGTGCCAGCAGCTTGGGGGTATTTACTGAAGCTTTCTTT. Protein: CASSLGVFTEAFF.

The chain carries TRBV10-3 and TRBJ2-7; TRBD2 aligns across 8 bases. J gave up 5 bases and V 7 bases, and 10 bases lay outside the gene matches. This CDR3 has 14 amino acids. Germline CDR1 is ENHRY and CDR2 is SYGVKD. The CDR3 DNA reads as TGTGCCATCACTCCTCGGGAGGGTAGGGACGAGCAGTACTTC. Translating gives CAITPREGRDEQYF.

The V gene is TRBV6-2 or TRBV6-3, the J gene TRBJ1-5; possibly TRBD1 for D (5 bases). Per the germline V gene, CDR1 is MNHEY and CDR2 is SVGEGT. The germline V and J ends were trimmed by 3 bases and 2 bases, with 14 bases remaining between them. This CDR3 is built from 16 residues. CDR3 nucleotide sequence: TGTGCCAGCAGTTATCGTGGGGGGGGTGGCAATCAGCCCCAGCATTTT. It yields the protein CASSYRGGGGNQPQHF.